A single sample is the source of the 6 T cell receptor beta chains below, sequenced in a study of T-cell reconstitution after alpha-beta-depleted transplantation in children. The authors prepared the TCRbeta library with unique molecular identifiers. TCRdb re-analysed the PCR reads in MiXCR, keeping a single row per CDR3 protein. This table holds about 460,000 distinct CDR3 sequences, approximately 13% found once. Sequencing was performed on PBMCs from the stem cell graft donor, taken from the stem cell graft. These receptor sequences come from a human donor who donated a stem cell graft to a child with combined immunodeficiency.

To note about this clonotype: No conserved phenylalanine or tryptophan ends this CDR3, so it is likely a read error. V gene TRBV29-1 combines with J gene TRBJ2-5; weak D call: TRBD2 (7 bases). The CDR3 length is 14 residues. Germline V gene data show CDR1 as SQVTM and CDR2 as ANQGSEA. V shed 0 bases and J shed 5 bases, with 13 bases lying between them. The CDR3 loop is CSVEEIGGGETQYI. The CDR3 region has the DNA TGCAGCGTTGAAGAGATAGGGGGAGGGGAGACCCAGTACATC.

This sequence joins TRBV13 and TRBJ2-5; TRBD1 or TRBD2 may be the D gene (5 bases each). Trimming stripped 3 bases from V and 7 bases from J, with 12 bases between. The CDR3 length is 13 residues. The germline V gene encodes CDR1 PRHDT and CDR2 FYEKMQ (reference sequence). The CDR3 nucleotides read TGTGCCAGCAGCTTGCAGGGTCGGGGGACCCAGTACTTC. Protein: CASSLQGRGTQYF.

V and J are TRBV20-1 and TRBJ2-7; TRBD2 aligns across 8 bases. The germline gives CDR1 DFQATT, CDR2 SNEGSKA (reference sequence). The CDR3 totals 15 residues. After removal of 5 bases from V and 1 base from J, the junction contained 10 bases not matched to a gene. CDR3 sequence: CSAGRAAGDSYEQYF. The CDR3 DNA reads TGCAGTGCTGGCCGGGCAGCGGGAGATTCCTACGAGCAGTACTTC.

This clonotype was seen more than once but under ten times. This rearrangement joins TRBV2 to TRBJ1-1; D possibly corresponds to TRBD1 (5 bases). In germline, CDR1 is SNHLY, CDR2 FYNNEI. Trimming removed 5 bases at V and 4 bases at J, with 17 bases between. The CDR3 is 15 amino acids. CDR3 loop: CASSLLGGVGTEAFF. The CDR3 nucleotides are TGTGCCAGCAGTCTCCTGGGGGGAGTAGGCACTGAAGCTTTCTTT.

This clonotype was recorded a few times. The rearrangement uses TRBV15 and TRBJ2-1, with a weak D call TRBD1 (5 bases). There are 16 residues in the CDR3. V shed 0 bases and J shed 7 bases, with 16 bases lying between them. Germline CDR1 and CDR2: LNHNV and YYDKDF (reference sequence). The CDR3 here is CATSRDLAKGRNEQFF. The CDR3, as DNA: TGTGCCACCAGCAGAGATTTAGCAAAGGGGCGGAATGAGCAGTTCTTC.

This clonotype was picked up a small number of times. The chain recombines TRBV7-2 with TRBJ2-7; no firm D call. The CDR3 contains 13 residues. V was shortened by 1 base and J by 3 bases, with 7 bases between the two germline ends. The V gene's germline CDR1 is SGHTA and CDR2 FQGNSA. CDR3 bases: TGTGCCAGCAGCTTAGGCATCCTCTACGAGCAGTACTTC. Amino acid sequence: CASSLGILYEQYF.